This passage covers 10 T cell receptor beta chains from one sample sequenced in a study of blood T cells in healthy people across ages. A second about 6 to 12 cycle PCR used barcoded and J-beta primers. TCRdb processed the 5' RACE reads anew with MiXCR; each CDR3 protein has one entry. The sample shows roughly 500,000 distinct CDR3 sequences, 24% of them seen only once. This sample was also put to use in a study of T cells of mothers and their children.

The source material was blood. The receptors were gathered from a boy aged 5-17 years in good health.

This clonotype was counted ten times or more. This chain links TRBV28 with TRBJ2-5, with no clear D. Trimming shortened V by 5 bases and J by 5 bases, and 15 bases separated the two germline ends. This CDR3 has 14 residues. Germline CDR1 and CDR2: MDHEN and SYDVKM. CDR3 DNA: TGTGCCAGCAGTACGACTGGGATTGCGGAGACCCAGTACTTC. Its translation is CASSTTGIAETQYF.

The rearrangement uses TRBV9 and TRBJ1-1, with D possibly TRBD1 on 5 matching bases. There are 16 residues in the CDR3. Trimming took 2 bases from V and 2 from J, leaving 16 bases between them. Per the germline V gene, CDR1 is SGDLS and CDR2 is YYNGEE. The CDR3 region has the DNA TGTGCCAGCAGCGTTTGGGAAGGGACTTTTAACACTGAAGCTTTCTTT. Its protein is CASSVWEGTFNTEAFF.

This rearrangement joins TRBV28 to TRBJ2-7; D unresolved. Trimming pared 1 base from V and 6 bases from J, leaving 25 bases between. CDR3 size: 18 residues. CDR1 and CDR2 (germline): MDHEN, SYDVKM. The CDR3 nucleotides are TGTGCCAGCAGTTTATATGGGGTCCGAAGCTCCGAAGGATGCGAGCAGTACTTC. This gives the protein CASSLYGVRSSEGCEQYF.

The chain employs TRBV11-2 and TRBJ2-5; D is uncertain. Germline V gene sequence: CDR1 SGHAT, CDR2 FQNNGV. CDR3 size: 15 residues. Trimming took 2 bases from V and 2 from J, leaving 12 bases between them. The CDR3 here is CASSLRLDVQETQYF. The DNA for the CDR3 is TGTGCCAGCAGCTTACGCCTAGACGTACAAGAGACCCAGTACTTC.

V and J are TRBV3-1 and TRBJ1-2, with D maybe TRBD1 (6 bases). Looked up from germline, CDR1 is LGHDT and CDR2 is YNNKEL (reference sequence). Trimming left V 3 bases short and J 2 bases short, with 13 bases between. CDR3 length: 15 amino acids. CDR3 loop: CASSQAGTFNYGYTF. CDR3 sequence (DNA): TGTGCCAGCAGCCAGGCCGGGACATTCAACTATGGCTACACCTTC.

The V and J genes are TRBV3-1 and TRBJ2-5; 9 bases match TRBD2. Gene TRBJ2-7 matches the end of the DNA better, so the J call may be wrong. CDR1 and CDR2 from the germline V gene are LGHDT and YNNKEL (reference sequence). The CDR3 contains 17 residues. CDR3 nucleotide sequence: TGTGCCAGCAGCCCACAGAGAGAGCGGGGGGCTGGCTACGAGCAGTACTTC. This encodes CASSPQRERGAGYEQYF.

This clonotype was counted between two and nine times. The genes are TRBV7-9 and TRBJ2-1; D possibly corresponds to TRBD2 (5 bases). V lost 2 bases and J lost 10, with 12 bases in between. The germline V gene has CDR1 SEHNR and CDR2 FQNEAQ (reference sequence). The CDR3 is made up of 13 amino acids. The CDR3 nucleotides read TGTGCCAGCAGCTTATCTGGTCGCGGGGAGCAGTTCTTC. Amino acids: CASSLSGRGEQFF.

The chain has TRBV7-3 and TRBJ2-3; D may be TRBD2 (6 bases). Germline CDR1 SGHTA, CDR2 FQGTGA. The CDR3 runs to 14 residues. V was trimmed by 5 bases and J by 7 bases, leaving 16 bases between them. CDR3 in DNA: TGTGCCAGCAGCGACCGACTAGTGGGAAATACGCAGTATTTT. Encoded protein: CASSDRLVGNTQYF.

This clonotype was seen ten or more times. The chain's CDR3 is CASSSTGAYEQYF. The CDR3 DNA reads TGTGCCAGCAGCTCGACAGGGGCCTACGAGCAGTACTTC. The gene calls are TRBV28 and TRBJ2-5; 8 bases line up with TRBD1. The DNA end lines up better with TRBJ2-7; the J call may be wrong. The length of the CDR3 is 13 residues. CDR1 and CDR2 (germline): MDHEN, SYDVKM.

CDR3 nucleotides: TGTGCCAGCAGCTTAGGAGGAAGGGGCAATCAGCCCCAGCATTTT. Its protein product is CASSLGGRGNQPQHF. The chain uses TRBV7-8 and TRBJ1-5; D remains ambiguous. V dropped 1 base and J dropped 2 bases, with 9 bases sitting between them. Per the germline V gene, CDR1 is SGHVS and CDR2 is FQNEAQ. The CDR3 extends over 15 amino acids.